The 8 T cell receptor beta chains listed next were all sequenced from one sample in a study of blood T cells in healthy people across ages. A second PCR, run for roughly 7 to 12 cycles, used a sample-barcoded 5' primer plus a J-beta primer mix. TCRdb reanalysed the 5' RACE reads using MiXCR and keeps one entry per CDR3 protein. The sample shows more than 700,000 distinct CDR3 sequences, 35% to 50% of them seen only once. Sequenced sample: blood. Receptor source: a man of 80 years or more in good health.

The rearrangement joins TRBV7-9 to TRBJ2-5; D tentatively reads TRBD1 or TRBD2 (5 bases each). Germline lookup yields CDR1 SEHNR and CDR2 FQNEAQ (reference sequence). V gave up 5 bases and J gave up 7 bases, with 20 bases separating them. This CDR3 is built from 15 residues. The CDR3 DNA reads as TGTGCCAGCAGCCTTGGATCGGGGACGAGTGGGACCCAGTACTTC. Translated: CASSLGSGTSGTQYF.

This chain uses TRBV30 with TRBJ1-1; D not certain. V gave up 0 bases and J gave up 4 bases, with 6 bases separating them. The V gene's germline CDR1 is GTSNPN and CDR2 SVGIG (reference sequence). CDR3 length equals 12 residues. CDR3 coding DNA: TGTGCCTGGAGTGTAGCGAGCACTGAAGCTTTCTTT. It specifies CAWSVASTEAFF.

This clonotype was recorded a few times. The CDR3 DNA reads TGTGCCAGCAGCGTATCCGACAGCAATCAGCCCCAGCATTTT. Translated: CASSVSDSNQPQHF. The chain links TRBV7-9 to TRBJ1-5; D call uncertain. The CDR3 is 14 residues long. Deletions cut 5 bases from V and 1 base from J, with 9 bases between. The germline CDR1 and CDR2 sequences are SEHNR and FQNEAQ (reference sequence).

The sample holds many counts of this clonotype. V is TRBV5-1 and J is TRBJ2-5; 10 bases are shared with TRBD2. Germline-derived CDR1 and CDR2 are SGHRS and YFSETQ. The trim removed 2 bases at V and 9 bases at J, leaving 4 bases unmatched. The CDR3 loop spans 13 amino acids. The CDR3 nucleotides are TGCGCCAGCAGCTTAGAAACTAGCGGGGCCCAGTACTTC. Amino acids: CASSLETSGAQYF. Full variable domain (outside the CDR3, taken from reference TRBV5-1 and TRBJ2-5): KAGVTQTPRYLIKTRGQQVTLSCSPISGHRSVSWYQQTPGQGLQFLFEYFSETQRNKGNFPGRFSGRQFSNSRSEMNVSTLELGDSALYLCASSLETSGAQYFGPGTRLLVL.

V gene TRBV3-1 combines with J gene TRBJ2-7, with D unresolved. V was shortened by 0 bases and J by 4 bases, with 10 bases between the two germline ends. Germline V CDR1 and CDR2: LGHDT, YNNKEL (reference sequence). The CDR3 totals 14 residues. The CDR3 spells CASSQDRRVYEQYF. CDR3 bases: TGTGCCAGCAGCCAAGATAGGCGCGTGTACGAGCAGTACTTC.

The genes are TRBV20-1 and TRBJ2-1; D might be TRBD1 or TRBD2, each matching 6 bases. This CDR3 has 15 amino acids. Germline V CDR1 and CDR2: DFQATT, SNEGSKA (reference sequence). V was cut by 4 bases and J by 9 bases, with 22 bases left in between. This CDR3 is CSATRGALVGGEQFF. The CDR3 nucleotides read TGCAGTGCTACCCGCGGGGCGCTGGTAGGGGGTGAGCAGTTCTTC.

This clonotype was detected a few times. V usage is TRBV25-1 and J usage is TRBJ2-6; possible D gene TRBD1, 6 bases. Germline-derived CDR1 and CDR2 are MGHDK and SYGVNS. CDR3 length: 18 amino acids. V was trimmed by 4 bases and J by 0 bases, leaving 16 bases between them. The CDR3 region is CASSAETGPRSGANVLTF. CDR3 in DNA: TGTGCCAGCAGTGCAGAGACAGGTCCTCGCTCTGGGGCCAACGTCCTGACTTTC.

The chain uses TRBV6-6 and TRBJ2-7; TRBD2 matches at 9 bases. The germline gives CDR1 MNHNY, CDR2 SVGAGI (reference sequence). This CDR3 has 16 residues. V lost 7 bases to trimming and J lost 4 bases; unmatched junction nucleotides: 14. In nucleotides, the CDR3 is TGTGCCAGCACCCGACGGGCGGGAGGGAGTAGGTACGAGCAGTACTTC. Translated, it gives CASTRRAGGSRYEQYF.